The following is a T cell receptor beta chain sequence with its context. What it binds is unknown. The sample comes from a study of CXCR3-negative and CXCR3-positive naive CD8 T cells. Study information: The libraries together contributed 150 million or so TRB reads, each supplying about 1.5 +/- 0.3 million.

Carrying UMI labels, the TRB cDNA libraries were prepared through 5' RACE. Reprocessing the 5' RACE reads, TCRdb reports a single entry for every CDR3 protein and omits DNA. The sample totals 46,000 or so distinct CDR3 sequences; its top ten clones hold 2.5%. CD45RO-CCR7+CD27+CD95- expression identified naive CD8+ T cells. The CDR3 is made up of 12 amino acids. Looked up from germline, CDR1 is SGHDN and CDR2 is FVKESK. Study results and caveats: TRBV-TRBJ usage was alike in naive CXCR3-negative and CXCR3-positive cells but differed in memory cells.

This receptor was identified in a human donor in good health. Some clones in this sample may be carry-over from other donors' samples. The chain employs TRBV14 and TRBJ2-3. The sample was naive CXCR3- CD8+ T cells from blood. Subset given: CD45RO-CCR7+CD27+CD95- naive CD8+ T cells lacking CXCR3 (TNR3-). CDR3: CASSQSPDTQYF.